This T cell receptor beta chain was sequenced for a study of CD8 T cells in Susac syndrome. TCR beta sequencing was performed on blood CD8+ and CD4+ T cells. Reverse transcription of roughly 0.5 to 1 ug RNA used random hexamers. Multiplex immunoSEQ PCR targeted 54 Vbeta and 13 Jbeta TCR beta segments. MiXCR was run by TCRdb on the immunoSEQ multiplex PCR reads, yielding one entry per CDR3 protein. In the table there are 180,000 or so distinct CDR3 sequences, about 95% of which are singletons. V lost 4 bases and J lost 7, with 7 bases in between. The CDR3 runs 11 residues. This sequence was found in a human donor in good health. Material for sequencing was CD4+ T cells from PBMCs. The chain recombines TRBV12-3 or TRBV12-4 with TRBJ2-5; D is unresolved. The CDR3 reads CASSSIGTQYF. CDR3 nucleotide sequence: TGTGCCAGCAGTTCGATAGGGACCCAGTACTTC.